One and the same sample provided the 22 T cell receptor beta chains below, sequenced in a study of T cell changes during pregnancy in multiple sclerosis (dated by TCRdb to the late 2010s). Libraries were built with the immunoSEQ multiplex PCR assay. Entries here come from immuneACCESS through TCRdb and include only in-frame sequences with V and J called. Some clones fail to appear in such tables; in the studies checked, an unresolved V gene covers under half of the shortfall, and the cause of the remainder is unknown. In this sample the table shows more than 55,000 clones, approximately 90% of which occur a single time. In total, the top ten clones hold around 3.5% of the sample. The sequencing here drew on peripheral blood, taken after pregnancy. Receptor source: a female donor in good health, enrolled as a control in a pregnancy study.

This clone has only one observation. The CDR3 loop is CASSLRQGTYNEQFF. The DNA of the CDR3 is TGTGCCAGCAGCTTGAGACAGGGTACTTACAATGAGCAGTTCTTC. This chain joins TRBV5-4 and TRBJ2-1; TRBD1 aligns across 7 bases. V dropped 1 base and J dropped 4; count of bases not matched to a gene: 5. Germline CDR1 and CDR2: SGHNT and YYREEE (reference sequence). The CDR3 is 15 amino acids.

The V call is TRBV6-5, the J call TRBJ1-1; 7 positions agree with TRBD1. V shed 6 bases and J 5 bases; nucleotides not matched to a gene: 6. Germline V lookup: CDR1 MNHEY, CDR2 SVGAGI. This CDR3 is 13 amino acids long. As DNA, the CDR3 is TGTGCCAGCAGAACGACAGGGCGGACTGAAGCTTTCTTT. Amino acid sequence: CASRTTGRTEAFF.

CDR3 DNA sequence: TGTGCCAGCAGCTTAGGTGAAGGGCGGGGCTGGGGAGAGAATTCACCCCTCCACTTT. It yields the protein CASSLGEGRGWGENSPLHF. V gene TRBV13 combines with J gene TRBJ1-6; possible D gene TRBD1, 5 bases. CDR1 is PRHDT, CDR2 FYEKMQ, per germline (reference sequence). V lost 0 bases, J lost 7 bases, and 22 bases lay in between. This CDR3 has 19 residues. The full variable domain, completed using reference TRBV13 and TRBJ1-6, is AAGVIQSPRHLIKEKRETATLKCYPIPRHDTVYWYQQGPGQDPQFLISFYEKMQSDKGSIPDRFSAQQFSDYHSELNMSSLELGDSALYFCASSLGEGRGWGENSPLHFGNGTRLTVT.

The rearrangement joins TRBV4-1 to TRBJ2-5, with D maybe TRBD2 (7 bases). This CDR3 is built from 17 residues. Trimming removed 0 bases at V and 4 bases at J, with 18 bases between. Germline V CDR1 and CDR2: MGHRA, YSYEKL. The CDR3 is CASSQDRGAGEGETQYF. The CDR3 coding sequence is TGCGCCAGCAGCCAAGATCGGGGGGCGGGAGAGGGAGAGACCCAGTACTTC.

The chain carries TRBV6-6 and TRBJ1-2, with 10 nucleotides matching TRBD1. Germline-derived CDR1 and CDR2 are MNHNY and SVGAGI (reference sequence). The CDR3 has 16 residues. J lost 2 bases, V lost 4 bases, and 7 bases had no gene match. The CDR3 spells CASSSPEGQGNYGYTF. In nucleotides, the CDR3 is TGTGCCAGCAGTTCCCCCGAGGGACAGGGGAACTATGGCTACACCTTC.

The chain couples TRBV30 to TRBJ1-5; D is perhaps TRBD1 (5 bases). V lost 5 bases, J lost 1 base, and 15 bases lay in between. The CDR3 loop spans 15 amino acids. The V gene's germline CDR1 is GTSNPN and CDR2 SVGIG (reference sequence). CDR3 residues: CAWDGKGLSNQPQHF. The CDR3 nucleotides are TGTGCCTGGGACGGAAAGGGGCTAAGCAATCAGCCCCAGCATTTT.

Written as DNA, the CDR3 is TGTGCCAGCAGCGTAGACAGCGGGGTGGCGCAGTATTTT. This sequence encodes CASSVDSGVAQYF. V usage is TRBV9 and J usage is TRBJ2-3, with 7 bases lining up with TRBD2. The ends lost 0 bases at V and 10 bases at J; junction bases unmatched: 5. The CDR3 has 13 residues. CDR1 and CDR2 (germline): SGDLS, YYNGEE.

The chain joins TRBV10-2 to TRBJ1-1; the D gene is possibly TRBD1 (6 bases). The CDR3 length is 13 residues. Per germline, CDR1 WSHSY and CDR2 SAAADI. V lost 8 bases to trimming and J lost 3 bases, with 13 bases between them. CDR3 protein: CASGGGMDTEAFF. As DNA, the CDR3 is TGCGCCAGCGGGGGCGGAATGGACACTGAAGCTTTCTTT.

This chain uses TRBV14 with TRBJ1-4, with D perhaps matching TRBD1 (6 bases). The CDR3 totals 17 residues. The germline CDR1 and CDR2 sequences are SGHDN and FVKESK. The V end was cut by 3 bases, the J end by 3 bases, with 17 bases between. CDR3 amino acids: CASSQLTGLRANEKLFF. DNA for the CDR3: TGTGCCAGCAGCCAGTTGACAGGTCTGAGGGCTAATGAAAAACTGTTTTTT. The full variable domain, completed using reference TRBV14 and TRBJ1-4, is EAGVTQFPSHSVIEKGQTVTLRCDPISGHDNLYWYRRVMGKEIKFLLHFVKESKQDESGMPNNRFLAERTGGTYSTLKVQPAELEDSGVYFCASSQLTGLRANEKLFFGSGTQLSVL.

This chain connects TRBV2 to TRBJ1-5; D is perhaps TRBD1 (6 bases). Germline V gene sequence: CDR1 SNHLY, CDR2 FYNNEI. This CDR3 has 15 amino acids. The V gene lost 5 bases and the J gene lost 4 bases, with 15 bases spanning the gap. CDR3 DNA: TGTGCCAGCAGTACCTCCGGGACACAAAATCAGCCCCAGCATTTT. Its protein product is CASSTSGTQNQPQHF.

The V call is TRBV11-2, the J call TRBJ1-3, with unresolved D. The CDR3 sequence is 14 residues long. Trimming took off 1 base at V and 4 bases at J, with 8 bases between the two ends. Germline-derived CDR1 and CDR2 are SGHAT and FQNNGV. CDR3 sequence: CASSLGGNGNTIYF. CDR3 sequence (DNA): TGTGCCAGCAGCTTAGGAGGGAACGGAAACACCATATATTTT.

The V call is TRBV6-1, the J call TRBJ2-7; 10 bases match TRBD2. Germline V lookup: CDR1 MNHNS, CDR2 SASEGT. The junction had 7 bases not matched to a gene; V was cut back by 4 bases and J by 4 bases. The CDR3 runs to 15 residues. In DNA, the CDR3 is TGTGCCAGCAGTGCTCGAGCGGGAGGGACTTACGAGCAGTACTTC. Protein: CASSARAGGTYEQYF.

The CDR3 loop is CASSLSLTGPYEQYF. The CDR3 DNA is TGTGCCAGCAGTTTATCACTGACAGGGCCCTACGAGCAGTACTTC. This chain joins TRBV28 and TRBJ2-7; 7 bases map to TRBD1. Germline trimming cut 1 base from V and 2 bases from J; bases unmatched to any gene: 5. The CDR3 is 15 amino acids. CDR1 MDHEN and CDR2 SYDVKM come from the germline V gene.

This rearrangement joins TRBV14 to TRBJ2-5; 7 positions match TRBD2. This CDR3 comprises 15 residues. Per germline, CDR1 SGHDN and CDR2 FVKESK. V shed 4 bases, J shed 5 bases, and the junction held 10 bases outside the gene matches. This CDR3 reads CASSLGAGRVETQYF. CDR3 nucleotides: TGTGCCAGCAGCCTGGGAGCGGGAAGGGTGGAGACCCAGTACTTC.

The rearrangement uses TRBV16 and TRBJ1-1; weak D call: TRBD1 (5 bases). Germline lookup yields CDR1 KGHSY and CDR2 FQNENV. Trimming took 0 bases from V and 1 from J, leaving 9 bases between them. This CDR3 is built from 15 residues. CDR3: CASSQSGAANTEAFF. The DNA of the CDR3 is TGTGCCAGCAGCCAATCAGGGGCAGCGAACACTGAAGCTTTCTTT.

The chain carries TRBV18 and TRBJ2-5; TRBD1 agrees at 8 bases. V lost 0 bases to trimming and J lost 3 bases; unmatched junction nucleotides: 6. The germline gives CDR1 KGHSH, CDR2 LQKENI. The CDR3 consists of 16 residues. In nucleotides, the CDR3 is TGTGCCAGCTCACCACCGTTCGTGACAGGGGAAGAGACCCAGTACTTC. This codes for CASSPPFVTGEETQYF.

The V and J genes are TRBV11-2 and TRBJ2-5, with 11 bases aligning to TRBD2. The ends lost 4 bases at V and 0 bases at J; junction bases unmatched: 4. CDR3 length equals 16 residues. Germline V gene lookup returns CDR1 SGHAT and CDR2 FQNNGV. The CDR3 spells CASSSSGGPYQETQYF. CDR3 nucleotides: TGTGCCAGCAGCTCTAGCGGGGGGCCCTACCAAGAGACCCAGTACTTC.

The rearrangement joins TRBV4-1 to TRBJ2-5; 13 nucleotides match TRBD2. This CDR3 region has 16 residues. Losses at the gene ends were 3 bases for V and 5 bases for J; bases not matched to a gene: 6. Germline lookup yields CDR1 MGHRA and CDR2 YSYEKL. In nucleotides, the CDR3 is TGCGCCAGCAGCCAGATACTAGCGGGGGGGGGCGAGACCCAGTACTTC. It codes for CASSQILAGGGETQYF.

V gene TRBV27 combines with J gene TRBJ2-5; TRBD2 agrees at 9 bases. The V segment lost 10 bases and the J segment 4 bases; nucleotides outside the gene matches: 13. The CDR3 has 15 amino acids. Germline loops: CDR1 MNHEY, CDR2 SMNVEV (reference sequence). The CDR3 here is CATFVGGRAGETQYF. Written as DNA, the CDR3 is TGTGCCACGTTTGTGGGCGGGAGGGCCGGAGAGACCCAGTACTTC.

The chain joins TRBV4-2 to TRBJ2-5; TRBD2 is a possible D gene (6 bases). The CDR3 contains 18 residues. Germline-derived CDR1 and CDR2 are LGHNA and YNFKEQ. Trimming took 3 bases from V and 1 from J, leaving 21 bases between them. CDR3 sequence reads: CASSHPRTGGSLQETQYF. The CDR3 region has the DNA TGTGCCAGCAGCCATCCCCGTACAGGAGGGTCCCTCCAAGAGACCCAGTACTTC.

This clone has a handful of counts. The V and J genes are TRBV6-5 and TRBJ2-7, with TRBD2 matching 7 bases. The J segment lost 2 bases and the V segment lost 5 bases, leaving 9 bases of the junction unmatched. CDR3 size: 15 residues. Germline V CDR1 and CDR2: MNHEY, SVGAGI. CDR3 region: CASSPGGGLAYEQYF. In DNA form, the CDR3 reads TGTGCCAGCAGTCCTGGGGGGGGATTGGCCTACGAGCAGTACTTC.

This sequence joins TRBV2 and TRBJ2-7; 9 nucleotides align to TRBD1. The V gene's germline CDR1 is SNHLY and CDR2 FYNNEI. With 7 bases clipped from V and 6 bases from J, the junction kept 10 bases outside the gene matches. The length of the CDR3 is 14 residues. The CDR3 is CASTTGGASSEQYF. The CDR3, as DNA: TGTGCCAGCACTACAGGGGGCGCGAGCTCCGAGCAGTACTTC.